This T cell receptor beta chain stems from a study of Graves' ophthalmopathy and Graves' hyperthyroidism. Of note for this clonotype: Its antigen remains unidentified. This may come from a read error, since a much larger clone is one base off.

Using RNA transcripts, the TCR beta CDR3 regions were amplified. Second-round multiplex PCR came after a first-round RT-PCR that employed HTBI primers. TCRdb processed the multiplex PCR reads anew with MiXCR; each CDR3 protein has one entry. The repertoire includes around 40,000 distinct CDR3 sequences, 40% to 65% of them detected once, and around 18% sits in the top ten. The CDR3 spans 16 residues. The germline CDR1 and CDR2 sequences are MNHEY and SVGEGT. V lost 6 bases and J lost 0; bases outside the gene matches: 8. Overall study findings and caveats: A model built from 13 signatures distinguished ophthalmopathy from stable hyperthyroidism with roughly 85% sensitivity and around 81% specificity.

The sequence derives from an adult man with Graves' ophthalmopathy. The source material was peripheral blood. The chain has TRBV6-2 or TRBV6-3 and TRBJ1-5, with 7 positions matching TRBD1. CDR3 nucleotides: TGTGCCAGCAGAATCAATTACAGGGGTAGCAATCAGCCCCAGCATTTT. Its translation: CASRINYRGSNQPQHF.